This T cell receptor (beta chain) is drawn from a study of blood T cell repertoires in COVID-19. CDR1 is GTSNPN and CDR2 is SVGIG in the germline V gene (reference sequence). There are 15 residues in the CDR3. Deletions cut 4 bases from V and 7 bases from J, with 19 bases between. Study members were between about 18 and 95 years old and lived in approximately 25 US regions. Categorization into cohorts depended on clinical history that participants reported. Exposed volunteers were people who met a COVID-19 case within 2 weeks before study entry. As handled by the study authors: Quantification of nucleated cells was approximated via reference gene primer amplification. This table comes from immunoSEQ multiplex PCR, and its TCRdb copy is limited to in-frame clones, with some not included. The DNA was the basis for D and trimming; V, J and clone size are from that table. This sample carries hundreds of thousands of clones, around nine tenths of them seen once, and the ten largest clones take 1.4% to 1.5%.

This sequence was found in a woman under 30 who had been exposed to COVID-19. The chain carries TRBV30 and TRBJ1-4, with D tentatively TRBD1 (5 bases). Material: PBMCs or T cells enriched from blood (not recorded which). CDR3 sequence (DNA): TGTGCCTGGAACCGCTTGATAGGGGAGGGTGAAAAACTGTTTTTT. Translating gives CAWNRLIGEGEKLFF.